Following are 23 T cell receptor beta chains from one sample sequenced in a study of regulatory T cells in long-lasting Graves disease. Through Arm-PCR of CDR3 regions and iRepertoire HTBI primers, TCR beta libraries were built. TCRdb recomputed calls from the multiplex PCR reads with MiXCR, one row per CDR3 protein. Of 360,000 or so distinct CDR3 sequences detected, 16% appear once; the ten largest clones hold 20%. Stated time point: newly diagnosed GD, antithyroid drugs for less than 3 months. The TCR library was made from RNA extracted from PBMCs. These data were also reused for a study on T cells in Graves' hyperthyroidism and ophthalmopathy.

The sample here was peripheral blood mononuclear cells (PBMCs), taken at new diagnosis, from a patient treated with antithyroid drugs. These receptors were obtained from a young woman with Graves disease.

This clonotype was picked up many times. V gene TRBV7-8 combines with J gene TRBJ2-2; 8 nucleotides line up with TRBD2. With V trimmed by 3 bases and J by 1 base, 1 base remained unmatched. From germline, CDR1 is SGHVS and CDR2 FQNEAQ. The CDR3 runs 15 residues. Here the CDR3 DNA reads TGTGCCAGCAGCTTCGCGGGGGGGAACACCGGGGAGCTGTTTTTT. Protein product: CASSFAGGNTGELFF.

This clonotype was observed many times. This chain joins TRBV12-3 or TRBV12-4 and TRBJ1-5; D uncertain. V lost 5 bases, J lost 5 bases, and 13 bases lay in between. This CDR3 has 14 amino acids. CDR3 in amino acids: CASSLSGMDQPQHF. The CDR3 region has the DNA TGTGCCAGCAGTCTCTCGGGGATGGATCAGCCCCAGCATTTT.

This clonotype has a count of ten or more. The chain joins TRBV7-9 to TRBJ2-7, with D possibly being TRBD1 or TRBD2 (5 bases each). Germline V gene data show CDR1 as SEHNR and CDR2 as FQNEAQ (reference sequence). V lost 4 bases, J lost 2 bases, and 12 bases lay in between. The CDR3 is 14 residues long. CDR3 DNA: TGTGCCAGCAGCTACCGGGACCAACCCTACGAGCAGTACTTC. It encodes CASSYRDQPYEQYF.

This clonotype was found many times. The chain uses TRBV12-3 or TRBV12-4 and TRBJ1-4, with D unresolved. The CDR3 length is 13 residues. Trimming took 6 bases from V and 4 from J, leaving 9 bases between them. In DNA, the CDR3 is TGTGCCAGCAGGGGCCAGTTTAATGAAAAACTGTTTTTT. As protein: CASRGQFNEKLFF.

This clonotype was detected only once. A much larger clone differs from this one at a single base, so this may be a read error. The chain is built from TRBV7-9 and TRBJ2-2, with 7 nucleotides matching TRBD1. Looked up from germline, CDR1 is SEHNR and CDR2 is FQNEAQ (reference sequence). The CDR3 covers 16 residues. The chain's CDR3 is CASSHTSTGNTGELVF. The CDR3 region has the DNA TGTGCCAGCAGCCATACTTCGACAGGGAACACCGGGGAGCTGGTTTTT.

This clonotype was counted at least ten times. The chain couples TRBV28 to TRBJ2-5; possibly TRBD1 for D (7 bases). Trimming took 3 bases from V and 4 from J, leaving 15 bases between them. The CDR3 length is 15 residues. Per the germline V gene, CDR1 is MDHEN and CDR2 is SYDVKM. The CDR3 DNA follows: TGTGCCAGCAGTTTTGCTCAGGGGGGTTTAGAGACCCAGTACTTC. Residues: CASSFAQGGLETQYF. The whole variable domain, filled in from reference TRBV28 and TRBJ2-5, reads DVKVTQSSRYLVKRTGEKVFLECVQDMDHENMFWYRQDPGLGLRLIYFSYDVKMKEKGDIPEGYSVSREKKERFSLILESASTNQTSMYLCASSFAQGGLETQYFGPGTRLLVL.

This sequence joins TRBV19 and TRBJ2-1; 9 bases are shared with TRBD2. CDR1 is LNHDA, CDR2 SQIVND, per germline (reference sequence). The CDR3 spans 15 residues. With V trimmed by 1 base and J by 10 bases, 8 bases remained unmatched. The CDR3 region is CASSIALAGPPEQFF. CDR3 nucleotide sequence: TGTGCCAGTAGTATAGCTCTAGCGGGGCCGCCCGAGCAGTTCTTC.

The sample holds many counts of this clonotype. The rearrangement uses TRBV30 and TRBJ2-3; 10 bases map to TRBD2. There are 14 residues in the CDR3. V lost 7 bases and J lost 0; bases outside the gene matches: 4. Per the germline V gene, CDR1 is GTSNPN and CDR2 is SVGIG (reference sequence). The CDR3 sequence: CASTAGGSTDTQYF. Here the CDR3 DNA reads TGTGCCTCTACAGCGGGGGGGAGCACAGATACGCAGTATTTT. Based on the CDR3 plus reference TRBV30 and TRBJ2-3, the full variable domain is SQTIHQWPATLVQPVGSPLSLECTVEGTSNPNLYWYRQAAGRGLQLLFYSVGIGQISSEVPQNLSASRPQDRQFILSSKKLLLSDSGFYLCASTAGGSTDTQYFGPGTRLTVL.

This chain connects TRBV14 to TRBJ2-5; 7 bases agree with TRBD2. The CDR3 is 15 residues long. CDR1 and CDR2 (germline): SGHDN, FVKESK. Trimming took 4 bases from V and 2 from J; bases not matched to a gene: 7. CDR3 sequence reads: CASSPRPSGQETQYF. The CDR3 coding sequence is TGTGCCAGCAGCCCCCGCCCTAGCGGTCAAGAGACCCAGTACTTC.

Ten or more counts support this clonotype. In DNA, the CDR3 is TGTGCCAGCAGTGCCCACCCCAGTCAAGAGACCCAGTACTTC. Protein sequence: CASSAHPSQETQYF. The genes are TRBV2 and TRBJ2-5; D remains ambiguous. V shed 4 bases and J shed 2 bases, with 11 bases lying between them. The germline CDR1 and CDR2 sequences are SNHLY and FYNNEI. CDR3 length: 14 amino acids.

A few counts support this clonotype. The chain has TRBV5-4 and TRBJ2-6, with D maybe TRBD2 (5 bases). Germline V gene data show CDR1 as SGHNT and CDR2 as YYREEE (reference sequence). V was clipped by 4 bases and J by 0 bases, with 8 bases between them. This CDR3 is built from 15 residues. CDR3 nucleotide sequence: TGTGCCAGCAGCAGGGCGGGCTCTGGGGCCAACGTCCTGACTTTC. It is translated as CASSRAGSGANVLTF.

In regard to this clonotype: A read error may explain this, as a much larger clone is one base away. Here the CDR3 reads CASKAGDRETQYF. Here the CDR3 DNA reads TGCGCCAGCAAAGCGGGGGACCGGGAGACCCAGTACTTC. V and J are TRBV5-1 and TRBJ2-3, with 8 bases that match TRBD2. The closer fit of TRBJ2-5 to the DNA end suggests the J call may be wrong. Germline CDR1 SGHRS, CDR2 YFSETQ. This CDR3 is built from 13 residues.

In its sample, this clonotype was seen a few times. The rearrangement joins TRBV9 to TRBJ2-3; 8 positions agree with TRBD2. The CDR3 spans 15 residues. Germline CDR1 is SGDLS and CDR2 is YYNGEE. V lost 3 bases to trimming and J lost 5 bases; unmatched junction nucleotides: 8. This CDR3 reads CASSGRAGVIDTQYF. The CDR3 coding sequence is TGTGCCAGCAGCGGACGAGCGGGAGTTATAGATACGCAGTATTTT.

This clonotype was counted at least ten times. The chain couples TRBV6-2 or TRBV6-3 to TRBJ2-2; 8 nucleotides line up with TRBD2. This CDR3 spans 17 amino acids. CDR1 MNHEY and CDR2 SVGEGT come from the germline V gene. J gave up 1 base and V 2 bases, and 6 bases lay outside the gene matches. CDR3 in amino acids: CASSYPPGGENTGELFF. The CDR3 DNA reads TGTGCCAGCAGTTACCCCCCCGGGGGGGAGAACACCGGGGAGCTGTTTTTT.

The sample holds a few counts of this clonotype. As DNA, the CDR3 is TGCAGTGCCGCGGGACAGGGGTATGGCTACACCTTC. Translating gives CSAAGQGYGYTF. This chain links TRBV20-1 with TRBJ1-2, with 10 bases fitting TRBD1. The junction had 3 bases not matched to a gene; V was cut back by 6 bases and J by 5 bases. Looked up from germline, CDR1 is DFQATT and CDR2 is SNEGSKA (reference sequence). The CDR3 length is 12 residues.

This clonotype was counted between two and nine times. The chain recombines TRBV27 with TRBJ1-3; 9 bases align to TRBD1. Germline CDR1 reads MNHEY; CDR2 reads SMNVEV (reference sequence). With 4 bases clipped from V and 8 bases from J, the junction kept 9 bases outside the gene matches. CDR3 size: 15 residues. CDR3 bases: TGTGCCAGCAGTTATTCCGGGACAGGGTCGGACACCATATATTTT. This gives the protein CASSYSGTGSDTIYF.

This clonotype was recorded at least ten times. The V call is TRBV5-5, the J call TRBJ1-6; TRBD1 aligns across 9 bases. Per the germline V gene, CDR1 is SGHKS and CDR2 is YYEKEE (reference sequence). V shed 1 base and J 7 bases; nucleotides not matched to a gene: 12. This CDR3 spans 18 amino acids. CDR3 bases: TGTGCCAGCAGCTTGTCATTCTTGGGTGGGACAGGGAATTCACCCCTCCACTTT. It encodes CASSLSFLGGTGNSPLHF.

This clonotype was seen many times. This chain joins TRBV20-1 and TRBJ2-1, with TRBD1 identical over 7 bases. The CDR3 is made up of 15 amino acids. Germline-derived CDR1 and CDR2 are DFQATT and SNEGSKA (reference sequence). V lost 3 bases and J lost 4; bases outside the gene matches: 9. The DNA for the CDR3 is TGCAGTGCTAGGGCGACAGGGTACAGATACAATGAGCAGTTCTTC. This codes for CSARATGYRYNEQFF.

This clonotype was recorded a few times. The chain employs TRBV5-1 and TRBJ2-5; the D call may be TRBD1 or TRBD2 (5 bases each). CDR1 is SGHRS and CDR2 is YFSETQ in the germline V gene. The CDR3 consists of 14 residues. The V gene lost 0 bases and the J gene lost 4 bases, with 10 bases spanning the gap. Here the CDR3 DNA reads TGCGCCAGCAGCTTGGTAGGGGCGGGAGAGACCCAGTACTTC. It specifies CASSLVGAGETQYF.

This clonotype has at least ten counts. The chain has TRBV6-1 and TRBJ2-2, with D maybe TRBD1 (6 bases). The CDR3 extends over 15 amino acids. The germline V and J ends were trimmed by 6 bases and 8 bases, with 19 bases remaining between them. Looked up from germline, CDR1 is MNHNS and CDR2 is SASEGT. The CDR3 region is CASRDRRDRMGELFF. The CDR3 DNA sequence: TGTGCCAGCAGGGACCGGCGAGACAGGATGGGGGAGCTGTTTTTT.

This clonotype has ten or more counts. This chain's CDR3 is CAWSRTESPLHF. In DNA form, the CDR3 reads TGTGCCTGGAGTAGGACGGAATCACCCCTCCACTTT. The chain has TRBV30 and TRBJ1-6, with D hard to call. The germline V and J ends were trimmed by 2 bases and 10 bases, with 9 bases remaining between them. Germline-derived CDR1 and CDR2 are GTSNPN and SVGIG (reference sequence). CDR3 size: 12 residues.

This clonotype was recorded at least ten times. V and J are TRBV6-5 and TRBJ2-3, with 10 nucleotides matching TRBD2. V trimming: 0 bases; J trimming: 6 bases; junction bases outside the gene matches: 9. CDR3 length: 17 residues. Germline V CDR1 and CDR2: MNHEY, SVGAGI. CDR3 DNA sequence: TGTGCCAGCAGTTACTCTAATCTAGCGGGGGCCCGGGATACGCAGTATTTT. Its translation is CASSYSNLAGARDTQYF.

This clonotype has ten or more counts. V usage is TRBV24-1 and J usage is TRBJ1-5; D gene ambiguous. The CDR3 has 13 amino acids. Trimming took 9 bases from V and 3 from J, leaving 11 bases between them. Germline-derived CDR1 and CDR2 are KGHDR and SFDVKD. DNA for the CDR3: TGTGCCACCGCCGGGCCTAACAATCAGCCCCAGCATTTT. Amino acids: CATAGPNNQPQHF.